This T cell receptor (beta chain) emerged from a study of read filtering for tumor transcriptome and immune sequencing. From about 0.4 ug of RNA, a library with molecular barcoded alpha/delta and beta/gamma adaptors was made. MiXCR was run by TCRdb on the reads, yielding one entry per CDR3 protein. The repertoire holds about 46,000 distinct CDR3 sequences, with roughly a fifth as singletons. The V gene's germline CDR1 is DFQATT and CDR2 SNEGSKA (reference sequence). The CDR3 contains 15 residues. About this clonotype: The junction departs from the called germline gene at one end, perhaps through a read error.

The TCR was taken from a donor aged 40 or older with multiple myeloma. The chain joins TRBV20-1 to TRBJ2-1, with D tentatively TRBD1 or TRBD2 (5 bases each). The sequencing input was a population of CD138-negative cells sorted from bone marrow. The CDR3 loop is CSAIRTLAMDNEQFF. The CDR3 DNA follows: TGCAGTGCTATCCGGACTCTCGCAATGGACAACGAGCAGTTCTTC.